This is a list of T cell receptor beta chains from one sample in a study of blood T cell repertoires in COVID-19. Repertoires were generated with immunoSEQ multiplex PCR, while TCRdb's copy carries only in-frame clones and drops some. The data show some 68,000 clones, with around 87% seen just once and 2.5% to 3% held by the top ten. The source material was peripheral blood. These receptors were collected from a man aged 45-60 years with acute or convalescent COVID-19. CDR3s include the opening cysteine and the closing phenylalanine or tryptophan. The D gene is left open where the match is weak. A row's size may be missing; if present it is once, few, many or a size class.

>-|TRBD1|TRBV14|TRBJ2-7
TGTGCCAGCAGCCCAGCGGGACAGGGACCCGAGCAGTACTTC
CASSPAGQGPEQYF
>-|TRBD1|TRBV11-2|TRBJ1-6
TGTGCCAGCAGCTTGGGACAGGGTTATAATTCACCCCTCCACTTT
CASSLGQGYNSPLHF
>-|-|TRBV5-1|TRBJ2-5
TGCGCCAGCAGCCAAGAGACGGACCGGGGGACCCAGTACTTC
CASSQETDRGTQYF
>-|-|TRBV5-6|TRBJ1-2
TGTGCCAGCAGCGAGCAGGGAAACTATGGCTACACCTTC
CASSEQGNYGYTF
>-|-|TRBV7-2|TRBJ1-4
TGTGCCAGCAGCTTAGTAGGAGGGGGAGGGTCTAATGAAAAACTGTTTTTT
CASSLVGGGGSNEKLFF
>-|-|TRBV29-1|TRBJ2-1
TGCAGCGTTATTATAGCGAGTATCCACAATGAGCAGTTCTTC
CSVIIASIHNEQFF
>-|TRBD2|TRBV5-1|TRBJ2-3
TGCGCCAGCAGCTCCCAGACTAGCGGGAGTGGCGATACGCAGTATTTT
CASSSQTSGSGDTQYF
>once|-|TRBV28|TRBJ1-2
TGTGCCAGCAGCCCTACAGGGTACTATGGCTACACCTTC
CASSPTGYYGYTF
>-|TRBD2|TRBV6-4|TRBJ2-2
TGTGCCAGCAGTGACTCGGGGGGGAGTGACACCGGGGAGCTGTTTTTT
CASSDSGGSDTGELFF
>-|TRBD2|TRBV27|TRBJ2-1
TGTGCCAGCAATTTAGCGGGAGGGCCCTACAATGAGCAGTTCTTC
CASNLAGGPYNEQFF
>-|-|TRBV6-5|TRBJ1-1
TGTGCCAGCAGTTACTCGATCGGGGGGGCCGGGACTGAAGCTTTCTTT
CASSYSIGGAGTEAFF
>-|TRBD1|TRBV5-1|TRBJ2-2
TGCGCCAGCAGCTTGCAGGGACAGCTGGCCACCGGGGAGCTGTTTTTT
CASSLQGQLATGELFF
>-|TRBD2|TRBV11-3|TRBJ2-2
TGTGCCAGCAGCTTAGATCGGTGGCTAGCGGGGAGTAAGGGCACCGGGGAGCTGTTTTTT
CASSLDRWLAGSKGTGELFF
>-|TRBD2|TRBV4-3|TRBJ2-1
TGCGCCAGCAGCCATGGGACTAGCGGGAAAAACTACAATGAGCAGTTCTTC
CASSHGTSGKNYNEQFF
>-|TRBD1|TRBV7-2|TRBJ2-2
TGTGCCAGCAGCTACATGACAGGGGGCACCGGGGAGCTGTTTTTT
CASSYMTGGTGELFF
>-|-|TRBV7-2|TRBJ1-1
TGTGCCAGCAGCTTAGAAGGGGCCATGAACACTGAAGCTTTCTTT
CASSLEGAMNTEAFF
>-|TRBD1|TRBV5-6|TRBJ2-3
TGTGCCAGCAGCGGGGGACAGGGGACTAGCACAGATACGCAGTATTTT
CASSGGQGTSTDTQYF
>-|TRBD1|TRBV5-4|TRBJ2-3
TGTGCCAGCAGCTTTAGGACAGGCGGACGAACGGATACGCAGTATTTT
CASSFRTGGRTDTQYF
>-|TRBD2|TRBV7-9|TRBJ2-3
TGTGCCAGCAGCCCCGAGCGGGAGATCACAGATACGCAGTATTTT
CASSPEREITDTQYF
>once|-|TRBV24-1|TRBJ1-2
TGTGCCACCAGTGATCGACGGGGGACGAACTATGGCTACACCTTC
CATSDRRGTNYGYTF
>few|TRBD1|TRBV2|TRBJ1-3
TGTGCCAGCAGCGAAGTGACAGGGGCGACTGGAAACACCATATATTTT
CASSEVTGATGNTIYF
>-|-|TRBV2|TRBJ2-3
TGTGCCAGCAGTGAAAGGCGGGGTAGCACAGATACGCAGTATTTT
CASSERRGSTDTQYF
>-|-|TRBV6-5|TRBJ1-4
TGTGCCAGCACCAAGCCGACTGCAACTAATGAAAAACTGTTTTTT
CASTKPTATNEKLFF
>-|TRBD2|TRBV6-2/TRBV6-3|TRBJ2-3
TGTGCCAGCAGTTACTCTTTTGCGGGAGCAGATACGCAGTATTTT
CASSYSFAGADTQYF
>-|-|TRBV9|TRBJ2-2
TGTGCCAGCAGCGTAGTCGGTAGCGTGAACACCGGGGAGCTGTTTTTT
CASSVVGSVNTGELFF
>-|TRBD1|TRBV18|TRBJ2-7
TGTGCCAGCTCCCGGACAGGCTACGAGCAGTACTTC
CASSRTGYEQYF
>-|TRBD2|TRBV2|TRBJ2-3
TGTGCCAGCAGAGTCGGGACTAGCGGGGGGACGCAGTATTTT
CASRVGTSGGTQYF
>once|TRBD1|TRBV2|TRBJ1-5
TGTGCCAGCAGTAATACAGGGGGCTCGCGTCAGCCCCAGCATTTT
CASSNTGGSRQPQHF
>-|TRBD1|TRBV11-3|TRBJ1-1
TGTGCCAGCAGCTGGCGGACAGGGGGCAACTTCTACACTGAAGCTTTCTTT
CASSWRTGGNFYTEAFF
>-|-|TRBV7-9|TRBJ1-2
TGTGCCAGCAGCAGAGCCGGGACAAGGGCCGGGAACTATGGCTACACCTTC
CASSRAGTRAGNYGYTF
>few|-|TRBV28|TRBJ2-4
TGTGCCAGCAGGGGACACGGCAAAAACATTCAGTACTTC
CASRGHGKNIQYF
>-|TRBD1|TRBV28|TRBJ2-1
TGTGCCAGCGGCCACAGGGGGCGGGCTTCCTACAATGAGCAGTTCTTC
CASGHRGRASYNEQFF
>-|-|TRBV6-2/TRBV6-3|TRBJ2-3
TGTGCCAGCAGTACAAGTTCCGATACGCAGTATTTT
CASSTSSDTQYF
>-|-|TRBV29-1|TRBJ2-2
TGCAGCGTTGGCGGTTCTAGCGACACCGGGGAGCTGTTTTTT
CSVGGSSDTGELFF
>-|-|TRBV24-1|TRBJ1-1
TGTGCCACCAGTGACGCTTTTCGACAGCTTAACACTGAAGCTTTCTTT
CATSDAFRQLNTEAFF
>-|-|TRBV12-3/TRBV12-4|TRBJ2-3
TGTGCCAGCAGTTTGGTAGCAGGAGGGACGCAGTATTTT
CASSLVAGGTQYF
>-|TRBD1|TRBV5-1|TRBJ2-1
TGCGCCAGCAGCTTGGGACAGGGTACCGATGAGCAGTTCTTC
CASSLGQGTDEQFF
>-|-|TRBV7-3|TRBJ1-6
TGTGCCAGCAGCTTAGGGGGGAATAATTCACCCCTCCACTTT
CASSLGGNNSPLHF
>-|-|TRBV2|TRBJ1-5
TGTGCCAGCCGAGGGGGGGATGGGAGGATTAGCAATCAGCCCCAGCATTTT
CASRGGDGRISNQPQHF
>-|TRBD1|TRBV4-1|TRBJ2-6
TGCGCCAGCAGCCAGGGACAGGGGAACTCTGGGGCCAACGTCCTGACTTTC
CASSQGQGNSGANVLTF
>-|-|TRBV7-9|TRBJ2-1
TGTGCCAGCAGCTTAAGGCTAGCCGAATACAATGAGCAGTTCTTC
CASSLRLAEYNEQFF
>-|-|TRBV12-3/TRBV12-4|TRBJ1-6
TGTGCCAGCAGCTTTATCAATTCACCCCTCCACTTT
CASSFINSPLHF
>-|-|TRBV27|TRBJ1-2
TGTGCCAGCAGCAATACAGGGATCTATGGCTACACCTTC
CASSNTGIYGYTF
>-|-|TRBV7-9|TRBJ2-1
TGTGCCAGCAGCCCACCGAGCTCCTACAATGAGCAGTTCTTC
CASSPPSSYNEQFF
>-|TRBD2|TRBV9|TRBJ2-3
TGTGCCAGCAGCGTGAGCGTCGGGGGGGCCCGGGGGGATACGCAGTATTTT
CASSVSVGGARGDTQYF
>-|TRBD2|TRBV4-3|TRBJ2-1
TGCGCCAGCAGCCAGAGTTTGGCGAAGCGGGATGTGGTGGGCTCCTACAATGAGCAGTTCTTC
CASSQSLAKRDVVGSYNEQFF
>-|-|TRBV6-1|TRBJ1-6
TGTGCCAGCAGTGATCTCCCCCAGGGCAACTCACCCCTCCACTTT
CASSDLPQGNSPLHF
>-|-|TRBV7-2|TRBJ1-4
TGTGCCAGCAGCACCCTTGGAGCGAGTAGTGAAAAACTGTTTTTT
CASSTLGASSEKLFF
>-|-|TRBV10-3|TRBJ1-5
TGTGCCATCAGTGGCACGGCAGGGGCGCCGGGCAATCAGCCCCAGCATTTT
CAISGTAGAPGNQPQHF
>-|TRBD1|TRBV9|TRBJ2-5
TGTGCCAGCAGCCCCACAGGGGGCATTGAGACCCAGTACTTC
CASSPTGGIETQYF
>few|TRBD2|TRBV19|TRBJ2-1
TGTGCCAGTAGTATACAGGGACTAGCTGGCAATGAGCAGTTCTTC
CASSIQGLAGNEQFF
>once|-|TRBV21-1|TRBJ1-1
TGTGCCAGCAGCAAATGGGAGCCGAACACTGAAGCTTTCTTT
CASSKWEPNTEAFF
>-|-|TRBV20-1|TRBJ1-2
TGCAGTGCGTCTTATGGCTACACCTTC
CSASYGYTF
>-|TRBD1|TRBV5-4|TRBJ1-2
TGTGCCAGCAGCCTGGGACAGGGAGATGGCTACACCTTC
CASSLGQGDGYTF
>few|-|TRBV28|TRBJ1-2
TGTGCCAGCAGTTTGGTAGGGGCCCCGGCGGGCTACACCTTC
CASSLVGAPAGYTF
>-|TRBD1|TRBV19|TRBJ2-7
TGTGCCAGTAGGGCTTCCCCCGGGACAGGGATATACGAGCAGTACTTC
CASRASPGTGIYEQYF
>-|-|TRBV7-2|TRBJ1-1
TGTGCCAGCAGCTTAGAGGCACGGGGGAGGCGCACTGAAGCTTTCTTT
CASSLEARGRRTEAFF
>-|-|TRBV12-3/TRBV12-4|TRBJ1-1
TGTGCCAGCAGTTTAGGAGGGCCGGAAGCTTTCTTT
CASSLGGPEAFF
>-|-|TRBV7-8|TRBJ1-4
TGTGCCAGCGCTAGCGGCAGGGTGGGTGAAAAACTGTTTTTT
CASASGRVGEKLFF
>-|TRBD2|TRBV7-9|TRBJ2-3
TGTGCCAGCAGCTCGGGACTATGGGGCACAGATACGCAGTATTTT
CASSSGLWGTDTQYF